The present entry profiles one T cell receptor beta chain with its context. Its matching antigen is unknown. PCR involved 60 Vbeta and 13 Jbeta primers. Here immunoSEQ multiplex PCR was the method, and the copy in TCRdb shows in-frame clones only, minus some. The repertoire holds fewer than 150,000 clones, roughly 80% seen once, with approximately 30% in the top ten. This entry is derived from a study of cytomegalovirus exposure and HLA in healthy donors. Study outcomes and limitations: CMV serostatus was the only recorded immune exposure for donors. The likely explanation for a cluster of highly shared sequence variants was sequencing artifact. There were some public TCRs occurring in many donors, but most TCR sequences were rare. V segments that were indistinguishable, TRBV6-2 and TRBV6-3 among them, were omitted from analysis.

There are 13 residues in the CDR3. V was shortened by 2 bases and J by 2 bases, with 6 bases between the two germline ends. Looked up from germline, CDR1 is MNHNY and CDR2 is SVGAGI (reference sequence). The clonotype was recovered from a man aged 60 to 75 in good health and CMV-seropositive. Sequences were obtained from PBMCs. This chain links TRBV6-6 with TRBJ1-2; tentative D call: TRBD1 (6 bases). The CDR3 reads CASSYDRNYGYTF. The CDR3, as DNA: TGTGCCAGCAGTTACGACAGGAACTATGGCTACACCTTC.